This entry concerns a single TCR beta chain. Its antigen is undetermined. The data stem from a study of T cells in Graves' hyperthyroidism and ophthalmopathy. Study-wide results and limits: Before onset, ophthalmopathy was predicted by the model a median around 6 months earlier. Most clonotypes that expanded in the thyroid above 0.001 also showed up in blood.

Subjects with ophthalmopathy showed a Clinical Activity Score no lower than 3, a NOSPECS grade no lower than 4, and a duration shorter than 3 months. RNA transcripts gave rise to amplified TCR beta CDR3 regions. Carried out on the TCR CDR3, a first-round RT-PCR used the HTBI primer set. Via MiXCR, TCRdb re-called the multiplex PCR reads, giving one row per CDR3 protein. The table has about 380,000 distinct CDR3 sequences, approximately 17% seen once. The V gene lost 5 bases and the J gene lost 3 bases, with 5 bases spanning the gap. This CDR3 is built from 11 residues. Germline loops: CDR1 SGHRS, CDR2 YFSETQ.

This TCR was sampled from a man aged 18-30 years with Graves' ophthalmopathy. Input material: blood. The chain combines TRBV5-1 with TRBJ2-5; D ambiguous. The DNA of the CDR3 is TGCGCCAGCAGTATCGAAGAGACCCAGTACTTC. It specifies CASSIEETQYF.